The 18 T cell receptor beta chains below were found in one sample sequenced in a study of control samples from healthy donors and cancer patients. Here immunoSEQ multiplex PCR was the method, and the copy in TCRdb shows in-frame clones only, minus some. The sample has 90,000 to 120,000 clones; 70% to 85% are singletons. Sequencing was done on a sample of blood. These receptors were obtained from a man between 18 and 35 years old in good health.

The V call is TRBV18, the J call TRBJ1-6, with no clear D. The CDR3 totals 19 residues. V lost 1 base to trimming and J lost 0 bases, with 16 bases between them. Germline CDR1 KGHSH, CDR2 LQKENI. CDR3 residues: CASSPLPHETSSYNSPLHF. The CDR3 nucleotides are TGTGCCAGCTCACCACTCCCCCACGAAACGAGCTCCTATAATTCACCCCTCCACTTT.

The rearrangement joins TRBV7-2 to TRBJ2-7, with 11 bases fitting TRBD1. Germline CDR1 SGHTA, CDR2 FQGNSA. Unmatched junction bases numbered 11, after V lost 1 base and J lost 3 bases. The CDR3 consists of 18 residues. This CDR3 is CASSLGDRGYKNLYEQYF. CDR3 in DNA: TGTGCCAGCAGCTTAGGGGACAGGGGGTACAAAAACCTCTACGAGCAGTACTTC.

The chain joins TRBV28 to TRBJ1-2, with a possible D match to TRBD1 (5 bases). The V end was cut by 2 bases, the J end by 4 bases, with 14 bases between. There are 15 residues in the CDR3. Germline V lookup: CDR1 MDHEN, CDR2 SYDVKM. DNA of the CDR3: TGTGCCAGCAGTTTAGGGGGGGATCTAATCTATGGCTACACCTTC. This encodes CASSLGGDLIYGYTF.

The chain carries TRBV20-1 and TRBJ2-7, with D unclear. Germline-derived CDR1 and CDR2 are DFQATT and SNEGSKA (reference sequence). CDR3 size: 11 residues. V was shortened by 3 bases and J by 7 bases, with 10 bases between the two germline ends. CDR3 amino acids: CSASPSLEQYF. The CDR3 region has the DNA TGCAGTGCTAGTCCCTCCCTGGAGCAGTACTTC.

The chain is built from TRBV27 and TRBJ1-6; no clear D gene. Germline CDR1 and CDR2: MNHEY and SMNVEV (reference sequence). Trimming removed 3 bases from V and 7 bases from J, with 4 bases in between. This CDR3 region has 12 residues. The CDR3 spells CASSFYNSPLHF. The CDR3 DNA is TGTGCCAGCAGTTTTTACAATTCACCCCTCCACTTT.

CDR3 loop: CAWAPVGTDTQYF. CDR3 nucleotides: TGTGCCTGGGCCCCCGTTGGCACAGATACGCAGTATTTT. The chain uses TRBV30 and TRBJ2-3, with no clear D. The germline V gene encodes CDR1 GTSNPN and CDR2 SVGIG (reference sequence). The V gene lost 5 bases and the J gene lost 1 base, with 10 bases spanning the gap. The CDR3 loop spans 13 amino acids.

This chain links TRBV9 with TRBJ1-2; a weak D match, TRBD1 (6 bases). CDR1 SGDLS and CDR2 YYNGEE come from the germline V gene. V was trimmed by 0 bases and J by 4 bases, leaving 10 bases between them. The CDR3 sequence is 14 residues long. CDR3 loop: CASSVGAGAYGYTF. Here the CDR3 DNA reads TGTGCCAGCAGCGTAGGCGCAGGGGCCTATGGCTACACCTTC.

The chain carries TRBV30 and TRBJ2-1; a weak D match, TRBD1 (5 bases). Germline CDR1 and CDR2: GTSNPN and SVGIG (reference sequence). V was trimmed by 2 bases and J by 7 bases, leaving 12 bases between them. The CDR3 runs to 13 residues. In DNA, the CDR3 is TGTGCCTGGAGTCAGGTAAGGGGAAATGAGCAGTTCTTC. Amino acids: CAWSQVRGNEQFF.

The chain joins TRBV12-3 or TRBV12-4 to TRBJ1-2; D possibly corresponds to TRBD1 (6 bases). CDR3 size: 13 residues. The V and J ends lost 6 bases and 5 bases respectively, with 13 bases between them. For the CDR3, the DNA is TGTGCCAGCAGCCCCGGGACATTTTATGGCTACACCTTC. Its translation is CASSPGTFYGYTF.

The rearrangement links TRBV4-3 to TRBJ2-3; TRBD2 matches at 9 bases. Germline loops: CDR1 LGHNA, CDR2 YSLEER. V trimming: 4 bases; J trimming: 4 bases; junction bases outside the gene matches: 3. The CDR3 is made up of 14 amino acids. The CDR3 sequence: CASSRGLASDTQYF. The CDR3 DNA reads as TGCGCCAGCAGCCGCGGACTAGCGTCAGATACGCAGTATTTT.

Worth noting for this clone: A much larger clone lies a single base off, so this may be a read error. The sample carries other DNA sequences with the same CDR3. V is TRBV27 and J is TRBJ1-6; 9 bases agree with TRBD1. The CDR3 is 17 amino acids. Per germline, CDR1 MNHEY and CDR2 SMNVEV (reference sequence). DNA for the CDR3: TGTGCCAGCAGTTTTGACTATCGGGACAGGGTTAATTCGCCCCTCCACTTT. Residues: CASSFDYRDRVNSPLHF.

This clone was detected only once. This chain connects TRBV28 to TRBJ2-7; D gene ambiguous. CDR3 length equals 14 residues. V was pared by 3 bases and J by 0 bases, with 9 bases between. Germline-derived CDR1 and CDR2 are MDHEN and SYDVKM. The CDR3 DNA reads TGTGCCAGCAGTTTCATGGGGTCCTCCTACGAGCAGTACTTC. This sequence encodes CASSFMGSSYEQYF.

The CDR3 protein is CASSLGREMYYGYTF. Here the CDR3 DNA reads TGTGCCAGCAGCTTAGGTCGGGAAATGTACTATGGCTACACCTTC. The V and J genes are TRBV7-2 and TRBJ1-2; D gene uncertain. CDR3 length: 15 residues. Germline loops: CDR1 SGHTA, CDR2 FQGNSA. Trimming shortened V by 1 base and J by 3 bases, and 12 bases separated the two germline ends.

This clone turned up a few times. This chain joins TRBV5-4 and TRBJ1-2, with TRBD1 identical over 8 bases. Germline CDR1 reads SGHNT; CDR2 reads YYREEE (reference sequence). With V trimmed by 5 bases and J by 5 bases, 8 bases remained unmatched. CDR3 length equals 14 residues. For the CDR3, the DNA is TGTGCCAGCAGTTATGACAGGGGTAGATATGGCTACACCTTC. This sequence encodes CASSYDRGRYGYTF.

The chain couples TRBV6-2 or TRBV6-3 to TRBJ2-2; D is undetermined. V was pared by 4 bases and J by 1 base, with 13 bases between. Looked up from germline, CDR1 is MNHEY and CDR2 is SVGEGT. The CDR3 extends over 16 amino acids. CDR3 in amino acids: CASSFHYRGNTGELFF. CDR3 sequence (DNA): TGTGCCAGCAGTTTCCACTATCGCGGGAACACCGGGGAGCTGTTTTTT.

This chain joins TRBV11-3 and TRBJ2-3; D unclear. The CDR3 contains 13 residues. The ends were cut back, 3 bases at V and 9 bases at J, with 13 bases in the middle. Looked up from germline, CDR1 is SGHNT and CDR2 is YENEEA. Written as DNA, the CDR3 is TGTGCCAGCAGCTTGCCCCCAAGTGTAACGCAGTATTTT. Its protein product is CASSLPPSVTQYF.

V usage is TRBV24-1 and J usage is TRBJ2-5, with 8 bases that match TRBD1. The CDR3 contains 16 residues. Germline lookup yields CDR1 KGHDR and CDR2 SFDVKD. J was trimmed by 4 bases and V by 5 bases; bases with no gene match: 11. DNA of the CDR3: TGTGCCACCAGTGCATTAACCGGACAGGGAATAGAGACCCAGTACTTC. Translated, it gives CATSALTGQGIETQYF.

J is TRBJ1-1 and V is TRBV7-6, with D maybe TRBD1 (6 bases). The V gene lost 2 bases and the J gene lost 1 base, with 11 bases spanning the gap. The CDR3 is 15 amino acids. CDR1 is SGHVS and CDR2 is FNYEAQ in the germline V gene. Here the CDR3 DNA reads TGTGCCAGCAGCTTATTCCGGGGGCCGAACACTGAAGCTTTCTTT. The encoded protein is CASSLFRGPNTEAFF.